This T cell receptor beta chain was sequenced in a study of T cell changes during pregnancy in multiple sclerosis. Assay: immunoSEQ multiplex PCR; the TCRdb copy retains only in-frame clones and omits some. This sample has about 92,000 clones, with about 92% found just once. Germline V gene data show CDR1 as SNHLY and CDR2 as FYNNEI. Trimming took 5 bases from V and 4 from J; bases not matched to a gene: 1. The length of the CDR3 is 12 residues. This clonotype originated in a female donor with multiple sclerosis, enrolled in a pregnancy study. This chain connects TRBV2 to TRBJ1-2; 7 bases match TRBD1. Sample: peripheral blood, taken in the first trimester of pregnancy. CDR3 amino acids: CASSRQGYGYTF. CDR3 sequence (DNA): TGTGCCAGCAGTAGACAGGGCTATGGCTACACCTTC.